This TCR beta chain was sequenced for a study of blood T cell repertoires in COVID-19. Background on the study: COVID-19 samples, acute and convalescent, were from the United States, Italy and Spain. T cells, B-cell-depleted T cells, or PBMCs provided the cDNA or gDNA that served as material.

Sequencing used immunoSEQ multiplex PCR; TCRdb keeps in-frame clones, though not all of them. Here the sample spans hundreds of thousands of clones, roughly 87% being singletons. Germline CDR1 and CDR2: WNHNN and SYGVQD (reference sequence). The ends lost 0 bases at V and 5 bases at J; junction bases unmatched: 5. The CDR3 covers 16 residues. Which cohort a participant joined came from the clinical history participants gave. What the recovered Cohort 3 donors had was two negative PCRs, clearance, or symptom resolution. Source material: PBMCs or T cells enriched from blood (not recorded which). The J gene is TRBJ2-1, the V gene TRBV10-1, with 9 bases matching TRBD1. The sequence derives from a woman younger than 45 who had recovered from COVID-19. The CDR3 is CASSESGTGSNNEQFF. Written as DNA, the CDR3 is TGCGCCAGCAGTGAGTCCGGGACAGGGTCTAACAATGAGCAGTTCTTC.